The 26 T cell receptor beta chains given below trace back to one sample, sequenced in a study of cytomegalovirus exposure and HLA in healthy donors. The PCR employed 60 Vbeta primers together with 13 Jbeta primers. Sequenced by immunoSEQ multiplex PCR; TCRdb stores in-frame clones only, minus some. The repertoire has 120,000 or so clones, over 60% of them found once; the top ten carry more than 1%. Source material: PBMCs. The receptors come from a female donor in good health and CMV-seronegative.

The chain combines TRBV28 with TRBJ2-1; TRBD2 aligns across 12 bases. The CDR3 is 15 amino acids. From germline, CDR1 is MDHEN and CDR2 SYDVKM. V lost 7 bases and J lost 8; bases outside the gene matches: 9. CDR3 amino acids: CASNDASGGAYEQFF. CDR3 in DNA: TGTGCCAGCAATGATGCTAGCGGGGGGGCATATGAGCAGTTCTTC.

This clone was observed once. The chain is built from TRBV9 and TRBJ1-1; no clear D. V was cut by 3 bases and J by 2 bases, with 11 bases left in between. Germline V CDR1 and CDR2: SGDLS, YYNGEE. The CDR3 spans 14 residues. CDR3: CASSGKDSNTEAFF. CDR3 bases: TGTGCCAGCAGCGGAAAAGACTCTAACACTGAAGCTTTCTTT. The whole variable domain, remainder taken from reference TRBV9 and TRBJ1-1, is DSGVTQTPKHLITATGQRVTLRCSPRSGDLSVYWYQQSLDQGLQFLIQYYNGEERAKGNILERFSAQQFPDLHSELNLSSLELGDSALYFCASSGKDSNTEAFFGQGTRLTVV.

This chain links TRBV7-8 with TRBJ2-4; 8 bases align to TRBD2. CDR3 size: 13 residues. V was pared by 3 bases and J by 12 bases, with 7 bases of the junction left unmatched. Germline CDR1 and CDR2: SGHVS and FQNEAQ. CDR3 amino acids: CASSLTSEDSQYF. In DNA, the CDR3 is TGTGCCAGCAGCTTGACTAGCGAGGACAGTCAGTACTTC.

V is TRBV21-1 and J is TRBJ2-7; no DNA check was done on the table's D call, TRBD1. TRBV21-1 is marked as a pseudogene. CDR3 length: 15 amino acids. The CDR3 is CASSKRTGCVHEQYF. DNA of the CDR3: TGTGCCAGCAGCAAAAGGACAGGGTGCGTCCACGAGCAGTACTTC.

The V gene is TRBV18, the J gene TRBJ2-7; 7 bases match TRBD1. The germline V gene encodes CDR1 KGHSH and CDR2 LQKENI. This CDR3 is built from 14 residues. Germline trimming cut 6 bases from V and 3 bases from J; bases unmatched to any gene: 8. The CDR3 protein is CASSSGQRNYEQYF. DNA for the CDR3: TGTGCCAGCTCGTCGGGACAGAGAAACTACGAGCAGTACTTC.

V usage is TRBV18 and J usage is TRBJ1-4; the D is unclear. CDR3 length: 16 residues. Deletions cut 4 bases from V and 0 bases from J, with 12 bases between. CDR1 and CDR2 from the germline V gene are KGHSH and LQKENI. The CDR3 reads CASSLGGDPTNEKLFF. The CDR3 DNA sequence: TGTGCCAGCTCACTAGGTGGAGACCCAACTAATGAAAAACTGTTTTTT.

V and J are TRBV6-4 and TRBJ2-3; TRBD2 aligns across 13 bases. After removal of 5 bases from V and 2 bases from J, the junction contained 1 base not matched to a gene. CDR1 is MRHNA, CDR2 SNTAGT, per germline. This CDR3 has 15 amino acids. CDR3 nucleotide sequence: TGTGCCAGCAGTACTAGCGGGGGGGCCACAGATACGCAGTATTTT. This translates into CASSTSGGATDTQYF.

This clone was seen more than once but under ten times. V usage is TRBV28 and J usage is TRBJ1-2; 11 bases are a match to TRBD1. This CDR3 is 14 amino acids long. Germline-derived CDR1 and CDR2 are MDHEN and SYDVKM. Germline trimming cut 4 bases from V and 6 bases from J; bases unmatched to any gene: 4. CDR3 coding DNA: TGTGCCAGCAGTTATGGACAGGGGGCGAATGGCTACACCTTC. Translation gives CASSYGQGANGYTF.

The J gene is TRBJ2-1, the V gene TRBV11-3; 10 positions agree with TRBD1. J was trimmed by 2 bases and V by 4 bases; bases with no gene match: 17. Germline loops: CDR1 SGHNT, CDR2 YENEEA. The CDR3 has 20 amino acids. DNA for the CDR3: TGTGCCAGCAGCTCGGCCGGGACAGGGGTTTCTAGTGGCGCCTACAATGAGCAGTTCTTC. This codes for CASSSAGTGVSSGAYNEQFF.

The V gene is TRBV13, the J gene TRBJ2-1; the match to TRBD2 covers 7 bases. CDR3 length: 16 amino acids. V lost 4 bases, J lost 7 bases, and 13 bases stayed unmatched. The germline gives CDR1 PRHDT, CDR2 FYEKMQ (reference sequence). The CDR3 DNA is TGTGCCAGCAGCTCGTCAAGGTGGGAGGGAGGGAATGAGCAGTTCTTC. Its translation is CASSSSRWEGGNEQFF.

The chain couples TRBV15 to TRBJ2-7; D is undetermined. Germline CDR1 is LNHNV and CDR2 is YYDKDF (reference sequence). V was cut by 5 bases and J by 0 bases, with 14 bases left in between. The CDR3 contains 15 residues. The CDR3 sequence is CATSAAQQSSYEQYF. As DNA, the CDR3 is TGTGCCACCAGCGCAGCTCAACAGAGCTCCTACGAGCAGTACTTC. Drawing the rest from reference TRBV15 and TRBJ2-7, the complete variable domain is DAMVIQNPRYQVTQFGKPVTLSCSQTLNHNVMYWYQQKSSQAPKLLFHYYDKDFNNEADTPDNFQSRRPNTSFCFLDIRSPGLGDTAMYLCATSAAQQSSYEQYFGPGTRLTVT.

This chain links TRBV28 with TRBJ2-7, with 8 bases lining up with TRBD1. With V trimmed by 7 bases and J by 0 bases, 8 bases remained unmatched. The CDR3 contains 15 residues. CDR1 is MDHEN, CDR2 SYDVKM, per germline. CDR3 sequence: CASTRDRGRSYEQYF. The DNA for the CDR3 is TGTGCCAGCACCAGAGACAGGGGCCGCTCCTACGAGCAGTACTTC.

As DNA, the CDR3 is TGCGCCAGCAGCTGGACCGACAGGGGGATCCCCACAGATACGCAGTATTTT. This encodes CASSWTDRGIPTDTQYF. The chain joins TRBV5-1 to TRBJ2-3; 9 positions match TRBD1. Germline V gives CDR1 SGHRS, CDR2 YFSETQ. CDR3 length: 17 amino acids. The V gene end was trimmed by 3 bases and the J gene end by 2 bases; junction bases not matched to a gene: 10.

The DNA for the CDR3 is TGTGCCAGCACTCACATAACAGGGGGCACTGAAGCTTTCTTT. It specifies CASTHITGGTEAFF. The chain couples TRBV28 to TRBJ1-1, with 8 bases identical to TRBD1. The ends lost 7 bases at V and 4 bases at J; junction bases unmatched: 8. The CDR3 runs 14 residues. The germline V gene has CDR1 MDHEN and CDR2 SYDVKM.

The V gene is TRBV2, the J gene TRBJ1-5; D remains unclear. Germline V gives CDR1 SNHLY, CDR2 FYNNEI. V lost 0 bases to trimming and J lost 4 bases, with 10 bases between them. The CDR3 contains 15 residues. The CDR3 bases are TGTGCCAGCAGTGAAGCCCAGTCCTTAAATCAGCCCCAGCATTTT. It codes for CASSEAQSLNQPQHF.

There are a few counts of this clone. The chain carries TRBV7-9 and TRBJ1-2; D perhaps matches TRBD1 (5 bases). CDR1 is SEHNR, CDR2 FQNEAQ, per germline (reference sequence). Trimming removed 7 bases at V and 1 base at J, with 16 bases between. The CDR3 has 15 amino acids. The CDR3 DNA is TGTGCCAGCACCGTCTGGGGGGGACTTAACTATGGCTACACCTTC. Residues: CASTVWGGLNYGYTF. Together with reference TRBV7-9 and TRBJ1-2, the CDR3 gives the full variable domain: DTGVSQNPRHKITKRGQNVTFRCDPISEHNRLYWYRQTLGQGPEFLTYFQNEAQLEKSRLLSDRFSAERPKGSFSTLEIQRTEQGDSAMYLCASTVWGGLNYGYTFGSGTRLTVV.

The genes are TRBV27 and TRBJ2-2; 7 bases fit TRBD1. CDR1 is MNHEY, CDR2 SMNVEV, per germline (reference sequence). The CDR3 sequence is 13 residues long. Trimming at V came to 5 bases and at J to 7 bases, leaving 4 bases not matched to a gene. CDR3 in amino acids: CASSLRGNGELFF. In DNA form, the CDR3 reads TGTGCCAGCAGTCTCAGGGGGAACGGGGAGCTGTTTTTT.

This clone was found a few times. The chain employs TRBV2 and TRBJ2-3; possible D gene TRBD2, 7 bases. Germline V CDR1 and CDR2: SNHLY, FYNNEI. Trimming pared 4 bases from V and 6 bases from J, leaving 14 bases between. The CDR3 runs to 14 residues. The chain's CDR3 is CASSGSGGVDTQYF. CDR3 in DNA: TGTGCCAGCAGTGGATCGGGGGGCGTCGATACGCAGTATTTT.

This clone turned up a few times. The rearrangement uses TRBV15 and TRBJ2-7; 7 bases are a match to TRBD1. This CDR3 region has 15 residues. CDR1 and CDR2 from the germline V gene are LNHNV and YYDKDF (reference sequence). The V gene end was trimmed by 4 bases and the J gene end by 2 bases; junction bases not matched to a gene: 8. The CDR3 sequence: CATSTDKTGPYEQYF. The CDR3 DNA sequence: TGTGCCACCAGCACAGACAAGACAGGGCCCTACGAGCAGTACTTC.

The chain uses TRBV11-3 and TRBJ2-1, with D possibly TRBD2 on 5 matching bases. Trimming removed 5 bases from V and 0 bases from J, with 14 bases in between. There are 16 residues in the CDR3. Germline loops: CDR1 SGHNT, CDR2 YENEEA. The chain's CDR3 is CASSERAYSSYNEQFF. The CDR3 region has the DNA TGTGCCAGCAGCGAGAGGGCCTACAGCTCCTACAATGAGCAGTTCTTC.

Here the CDR3 reads CAISEPKRGSEETQYF. DNA for the CDR3: TGTGCCATCAGTGAACCAAAACGGGGGTCTGAAGAGACCCAGTACTTC. The V and J genes are TRBV10-3 and TRBJ2-5; D is possibly TRBD2 (6 bases). Trimming removed 3 bases from V and 3 bases from J, with 17 bases in between. Germline V gives CDR1 ENHRY, CDR2 SYGVKD. The CDR3 runs 16 residues.

This chain links TRBV23-1 with TRBJ1-3; D perhaps matches TRBD1 (5 bases). TRBV23-1 is noted as an ORF with a role that remains uncertain. Trimming left V 1 base short and J 4 bases short, with 17 bases between. This CDR3 comprises 17 residues. The CDR3 DNA reads TGCGCCAGCAGTCAATACGGGGGTCGGAGATTAGGAAACACCATATATTTT. This translates into CASSQYGGRRLGNTIYF.

This clone is a singleton in its sample. The rearrangement links TRBV11-1 to TRBJ2-1, with 12 bases that match TRBD2. Germline CDR1 SGHAT, CDR2 FQDESV (reference sequence). The CDR3 spans 16 residues. The ends lost 2 bases at V and 8 bases at J; junction bases unmatched: 7. Written as DNA, the CDR3 is TGTGCCAGCAGCTTATCACGGACTAGCGGGGTCGATGAGCAGTTCTTC. This translates into CASSLSRTSGVDEQFF.

The chain has TRBV6-1 and TRBJ1-2; 7 bases match TRBD1. This CDR3 has 19 residues. V shed 2 bases, J shed 2 bases, and the junction held 17 bases outside the gene matches. Germline-derived CDR1 and CDR2 are MNHNS and SASEGT. In DNA form, the CDR3 reads TGTGCCAGCAGTGAAAGGGACAGAGTCGACCTTAATTCCAACTATGGCTACACCTTC. Its translation is CASSERDRVDLNSNYGYTF.

The chain carries TRBV6-6 and TRBJ2-3; D perhaps matches TRBD1 (6 bases). The CDR3 spans 16 residues. Trimming shortened V by 2 bases and J by 4 bases, and 16 bases separated the two germline ends. Per germline, CDR1 MNHNY and CDR2 SVGAGI (reference sequence). This CDR3 is CASSYIVVEGADTQYF. The DNA of the CDR3 is TGTGCCAGCAGTTACATTGTAGTCGAGGGGGCAGATACGCAGTATTTT.

The DNA for the CDR3 is TGCAGTGCTAGAGATACTGCTGAAGCTTTCTTT. Translated, it gives CSARDTAEAFF. The chain is built from TRBV20-1 and TRBJ1-1; D is ambiguous. Between the trimmed V and J ends, which lost 0 bases and 6 bases, there was a span of 5 bases. CDR1 and CDR2 (germline): DFQATT, SNEGSKA (reference sequence). This CDR3 has 11 residues.